This T cell receptor beta chain was sequenced in a study of blood T cell repertoires in COVID-19. This clone was recorded many times. Seattle's enrolled individuals joined amid active infection and were then monitored longitudinally. CDR1 is KGHSH, CDR2 LQKENI, per germline. The CDR3 loop spans 15 amino acids. V shed 1 base and J shed 6 bases, with 16 bases lying between them. Data came from immunoSEQ multiplex PCR; TCRdb stores just in-frame clones and leaves some out. The table has around 130,000 clones, over 85% seen once; the top ten hold 4.6%. This clonotype was obtained from a man aged 60-69 years with COVID-19, enrolled during active disease. The sequencing sample was made of peripheral blood. The chain links TRBV18 to TRBJ2-7; D perhaps matches TRBD2 (6 bases). The CDR3 DNA follows: TGTGCCAGCTCACCACTGGAGACTAGGCTGAGCGAGCAGTACTTC. Its protein product is CASSPLETRLSEQYF. Supplemented by reference TRBV18 and TRBJ2-7, the full variable domain reads NAGVMQNPRHLVRRRGQEARLRCSPMKGHSHVYWYRQLPEEGLKFMVYLQKENIIDESGMPKERFSAEFPKEGPSILRIQQVVRGDSAAYFCASSPLETRLSEQYFGPGTRLTVT.